This T cell receptor (beta chain) was observed in a study of blood T cells in healthy people across ages. This CDR3 is built from 10 residues. Trimming pared 3 bases from V and 9 bases from J, leaving 3 bases between. CDR1 is SNHLY and CDR2 is FYNNEI in the germline V gene. A second PCR of 7 to 11 cycles used a sample-barcoded 5' primer and a J-beta primer mix. A template-switch adaptor containing 12 random nucleotides labeled each cDNA molecule. Each single sample gave us at least 3 million CDR3-containing paired-end reads. TCRdb re-called the 5' RACE reads through MiXCR, storing one row per CDR3 protein. The data hold roughly 860,000 distinct CDR3 sequences, with less than 80% observed a single time. Per sample, extraction of total RNA gave at least 5.5 micrograms in every case. A word on this clonotype: Its antigen is not identified.

Study results and caveats: Donor CMV infection status was unknown, possibly confounding age-related changes in expanded clonotypes.

V gene TRBV2 combines with J gene TRBJ2-4; unclear D gene. This receptor was taken from a man aged 30-40 years in good health. Sequencing was performed on blood. In nucleotides, the CDR3 is TGTGCCAGCAGTGATTCCATTCAGTACTTC. Translated: CASSDSIQYF.